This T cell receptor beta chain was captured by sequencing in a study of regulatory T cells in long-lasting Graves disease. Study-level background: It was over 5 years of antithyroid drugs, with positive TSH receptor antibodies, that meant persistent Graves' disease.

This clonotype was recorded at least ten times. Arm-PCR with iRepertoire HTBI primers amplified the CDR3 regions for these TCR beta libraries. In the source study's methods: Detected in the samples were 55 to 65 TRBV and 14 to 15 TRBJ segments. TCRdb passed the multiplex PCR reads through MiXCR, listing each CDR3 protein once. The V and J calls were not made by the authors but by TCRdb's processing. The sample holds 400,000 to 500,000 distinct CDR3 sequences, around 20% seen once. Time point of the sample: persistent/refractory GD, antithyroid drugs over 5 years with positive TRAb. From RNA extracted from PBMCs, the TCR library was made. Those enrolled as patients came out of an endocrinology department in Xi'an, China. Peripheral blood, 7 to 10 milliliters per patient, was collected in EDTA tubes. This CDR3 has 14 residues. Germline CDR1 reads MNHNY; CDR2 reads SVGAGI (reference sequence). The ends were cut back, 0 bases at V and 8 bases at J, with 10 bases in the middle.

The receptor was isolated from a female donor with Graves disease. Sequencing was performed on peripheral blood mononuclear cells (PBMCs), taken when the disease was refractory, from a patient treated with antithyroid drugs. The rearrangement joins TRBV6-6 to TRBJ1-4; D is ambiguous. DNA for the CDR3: TGTGCCAGCAGTTACTCGACCCCCCCCGAAAAACTGTTTTTT. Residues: CASSYSTPPEKLFF.